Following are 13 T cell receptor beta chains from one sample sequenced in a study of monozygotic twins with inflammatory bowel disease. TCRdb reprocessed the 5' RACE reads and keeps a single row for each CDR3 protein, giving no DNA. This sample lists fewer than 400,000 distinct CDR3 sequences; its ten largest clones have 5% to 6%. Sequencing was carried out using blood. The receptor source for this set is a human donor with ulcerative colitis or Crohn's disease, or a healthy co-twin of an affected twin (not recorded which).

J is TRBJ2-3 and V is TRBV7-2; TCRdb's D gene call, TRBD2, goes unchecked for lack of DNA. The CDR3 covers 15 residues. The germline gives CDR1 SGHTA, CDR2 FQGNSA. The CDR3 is CASSLNQARADTQYF.

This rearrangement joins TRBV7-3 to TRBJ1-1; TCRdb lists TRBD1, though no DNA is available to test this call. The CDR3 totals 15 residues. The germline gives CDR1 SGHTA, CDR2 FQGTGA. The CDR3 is CASSPSGPGGTEAFF.

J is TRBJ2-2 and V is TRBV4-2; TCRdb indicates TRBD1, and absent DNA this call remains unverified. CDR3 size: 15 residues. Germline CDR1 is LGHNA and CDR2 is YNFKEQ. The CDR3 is CASSQFTGGSGELFF.

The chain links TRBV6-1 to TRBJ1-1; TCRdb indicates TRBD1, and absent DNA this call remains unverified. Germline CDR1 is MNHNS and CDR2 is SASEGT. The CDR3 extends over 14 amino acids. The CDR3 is CASSGLTGWTEAFF.

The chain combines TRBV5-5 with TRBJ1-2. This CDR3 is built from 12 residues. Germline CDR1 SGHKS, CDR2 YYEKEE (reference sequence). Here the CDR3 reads CASSWDRYGYTF.

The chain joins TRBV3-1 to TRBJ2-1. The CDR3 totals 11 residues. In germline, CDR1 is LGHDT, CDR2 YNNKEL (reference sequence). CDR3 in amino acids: CASSQVGQQFF.

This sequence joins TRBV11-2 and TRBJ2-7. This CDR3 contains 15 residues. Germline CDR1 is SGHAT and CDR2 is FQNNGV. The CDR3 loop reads CASSLSLAGPHEQYF.

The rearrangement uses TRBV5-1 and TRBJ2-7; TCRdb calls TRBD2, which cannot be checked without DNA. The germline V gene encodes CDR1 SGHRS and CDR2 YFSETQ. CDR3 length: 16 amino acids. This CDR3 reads CASSLAGRADVYEQYF.

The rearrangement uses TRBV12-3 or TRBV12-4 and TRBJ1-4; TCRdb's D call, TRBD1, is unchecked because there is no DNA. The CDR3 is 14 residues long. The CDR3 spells CASTAGTAGSKLFF.

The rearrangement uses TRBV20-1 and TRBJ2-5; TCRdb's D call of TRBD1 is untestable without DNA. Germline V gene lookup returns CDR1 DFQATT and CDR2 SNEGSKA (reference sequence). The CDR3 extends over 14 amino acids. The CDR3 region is CSAEIDRGRGTQYF.

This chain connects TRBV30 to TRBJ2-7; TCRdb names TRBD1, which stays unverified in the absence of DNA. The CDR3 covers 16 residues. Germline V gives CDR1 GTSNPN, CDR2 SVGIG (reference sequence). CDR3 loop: CAWSAWGTGVSYEQYF.

This CDR3 is CATSRGQGKKNEQFF. This chain links TRBV15 with TRBJ2-1; the TRBD1 assignment by TCRdb is unverifiable without DNA. The CDR3 is made up of 15 amino acids. CDR1 is LNHNV and CDR2 is YYDKDF in the germline V gene (reference sequence).

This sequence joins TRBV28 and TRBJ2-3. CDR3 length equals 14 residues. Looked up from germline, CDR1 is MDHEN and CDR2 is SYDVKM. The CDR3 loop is CASSSYTGPDTQYF.